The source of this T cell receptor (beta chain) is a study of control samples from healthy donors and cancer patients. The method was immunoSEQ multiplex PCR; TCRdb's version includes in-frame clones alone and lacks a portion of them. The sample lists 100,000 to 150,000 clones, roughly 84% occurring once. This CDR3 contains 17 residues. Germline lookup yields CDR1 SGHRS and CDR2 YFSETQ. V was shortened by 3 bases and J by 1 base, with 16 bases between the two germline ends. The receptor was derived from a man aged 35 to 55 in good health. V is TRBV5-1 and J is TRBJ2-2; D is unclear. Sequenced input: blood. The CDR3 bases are TGCGCCAGCAGCTCGCCGGGTGGGTCCCTGAACACCGGGGAGCTGTTTTTT. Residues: CASSSPGGSLNTGELFF.